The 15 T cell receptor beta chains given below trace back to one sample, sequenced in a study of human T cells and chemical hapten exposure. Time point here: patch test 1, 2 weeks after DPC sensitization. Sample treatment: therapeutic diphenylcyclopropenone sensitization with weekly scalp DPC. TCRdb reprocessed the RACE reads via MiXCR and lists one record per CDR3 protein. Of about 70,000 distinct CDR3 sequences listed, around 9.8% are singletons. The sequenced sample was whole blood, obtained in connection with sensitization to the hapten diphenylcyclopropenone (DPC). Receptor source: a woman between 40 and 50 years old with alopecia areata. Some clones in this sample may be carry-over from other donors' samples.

As DNA, the CDR3 is TGTGCCAGCTCACCACGCGGGGGGGATAGCAATCAGCCCCAGCATTTT. Translation gives CASSPRGGDSNQPQHF. The V call is TRBV18, the J call TRBJ1-5, with a weak D call TRBD1 (5 bases). The germline V and J ends were trimmed by 1 base and 0 bases, with 10 bases remaining between them. This CDR3 spans 16 amino acids. The germline V gene encodes CDR1 KGHSH and CDR2 LQKENI.

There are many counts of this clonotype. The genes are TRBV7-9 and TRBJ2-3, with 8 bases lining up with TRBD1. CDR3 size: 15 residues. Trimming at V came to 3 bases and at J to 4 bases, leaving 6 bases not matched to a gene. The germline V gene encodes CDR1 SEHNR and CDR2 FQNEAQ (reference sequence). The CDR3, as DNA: TGTGCCAGCAGCTTCGCAGGACAGGGTTCAGATACGCAGTATTTT. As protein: CASSFAGQGSDTQYF.

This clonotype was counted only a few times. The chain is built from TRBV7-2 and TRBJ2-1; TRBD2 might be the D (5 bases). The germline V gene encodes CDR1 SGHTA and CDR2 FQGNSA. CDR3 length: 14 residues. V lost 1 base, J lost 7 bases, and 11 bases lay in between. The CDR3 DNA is TGTGCCAGCAGCTTAGAGGGAACTAGGAATGAGCAGTTCTTC. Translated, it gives CASSLEGTRNEQFF.

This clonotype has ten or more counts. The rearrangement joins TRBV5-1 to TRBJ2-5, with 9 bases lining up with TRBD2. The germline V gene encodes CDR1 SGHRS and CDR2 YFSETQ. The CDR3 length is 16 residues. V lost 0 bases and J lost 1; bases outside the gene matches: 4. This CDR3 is CASSLGVSGGQETQYF. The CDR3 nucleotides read TGCGCCAGCAGCTTGGGGGTTAGCGGGGGCCAAGAGACCCAGTACTTC.

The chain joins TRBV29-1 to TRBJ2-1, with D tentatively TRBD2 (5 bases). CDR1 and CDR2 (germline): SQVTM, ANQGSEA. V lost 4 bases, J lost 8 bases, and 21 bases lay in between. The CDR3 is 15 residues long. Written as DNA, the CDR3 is TGCAGCGTTGTGTCCCCTCTAGCAAAACGGGATGAGCAGTTCTTC. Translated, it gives CSVVSPLAKRDEQFF.

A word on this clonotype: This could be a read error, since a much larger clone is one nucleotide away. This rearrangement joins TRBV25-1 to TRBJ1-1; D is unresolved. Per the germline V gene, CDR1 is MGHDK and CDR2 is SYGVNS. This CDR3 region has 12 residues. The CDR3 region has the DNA TGTGCCAGCAGGTGGGCTAACATTGAAGCTTTCTTT. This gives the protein CASRWANIEAFF.

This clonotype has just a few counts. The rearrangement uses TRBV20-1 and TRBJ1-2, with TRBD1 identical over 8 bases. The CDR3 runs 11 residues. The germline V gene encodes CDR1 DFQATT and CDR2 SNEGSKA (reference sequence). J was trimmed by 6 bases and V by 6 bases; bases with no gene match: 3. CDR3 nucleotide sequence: TGCAGTGCCCAGGGGGCAGATGGCTACACCTTC. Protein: CSAQGADGYTF.

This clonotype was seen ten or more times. The CDR3 nucleotides are TGTGCCAGCAGCTTATCCCCCGCTAGCGGGGGGAAAAACGAGCAGTACTTC. This sequence encodes CASSLSPASGGKNEQYF. The gene calls are TRBV7-3 and TRBJ2-7, with TRBD2 identical over 11 bases. Losses at the gene ends were 2 bases for V and 5 bases for J; bases not matched to a gene: 11. The CDR3 is 17 amino acids. Germline V lookup: CDR1 SGHTA, CDR2 FQGTGA.

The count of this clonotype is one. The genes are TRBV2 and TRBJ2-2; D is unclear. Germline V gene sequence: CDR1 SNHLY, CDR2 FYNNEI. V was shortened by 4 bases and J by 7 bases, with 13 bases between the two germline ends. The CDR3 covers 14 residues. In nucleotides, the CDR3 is TGTGCCAGCAGTGTGTTAACGGGCGGCGGGGAGCTGTTTTTT. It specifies CASSVLTGGGELFF. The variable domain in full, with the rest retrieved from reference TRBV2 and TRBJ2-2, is EPEVTQTPSHQVTQMGQEVILRCVPISNHLYFYWYRQILGQKVEFLVSFYNNEISEKSEIFDDQFSVERPDGSNFTLKIRSTKLEDSAMYFCASSVLTGGGELFFGEGSRLTVL.

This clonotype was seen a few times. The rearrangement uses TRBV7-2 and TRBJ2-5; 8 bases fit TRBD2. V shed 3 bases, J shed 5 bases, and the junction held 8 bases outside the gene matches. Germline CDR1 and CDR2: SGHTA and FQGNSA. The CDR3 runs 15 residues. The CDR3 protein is CASSLWAGGTETQYF. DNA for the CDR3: TGTGCCAGCAGCTTGTGGGCGGGGGGTACCGAGACCCAGTACTTC.

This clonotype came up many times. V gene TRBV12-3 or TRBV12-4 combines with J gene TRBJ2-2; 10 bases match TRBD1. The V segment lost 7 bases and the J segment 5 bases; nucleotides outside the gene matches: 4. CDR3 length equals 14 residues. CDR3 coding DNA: TGTGCCAGCACACTGGGACAGGGGACCGGGGAGCTGTTTTTT. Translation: CASTLGQGTGELFF.

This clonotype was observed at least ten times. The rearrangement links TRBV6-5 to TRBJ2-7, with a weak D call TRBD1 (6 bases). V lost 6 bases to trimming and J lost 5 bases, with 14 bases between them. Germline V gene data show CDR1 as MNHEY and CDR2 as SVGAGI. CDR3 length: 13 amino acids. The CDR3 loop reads CASRPNRAHEQYF. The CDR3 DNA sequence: TGTGCCAGCAGGCCTAACAGGGCCCACGAGCAGTACTTC.

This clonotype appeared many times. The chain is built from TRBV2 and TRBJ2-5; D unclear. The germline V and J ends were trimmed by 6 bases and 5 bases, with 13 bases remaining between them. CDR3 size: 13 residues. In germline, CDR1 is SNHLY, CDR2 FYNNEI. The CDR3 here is CASSGDARETQYF. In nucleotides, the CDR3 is TGTGCCAGCAGCGGCGATGCCCGGGAGACCCAGTACTTC.

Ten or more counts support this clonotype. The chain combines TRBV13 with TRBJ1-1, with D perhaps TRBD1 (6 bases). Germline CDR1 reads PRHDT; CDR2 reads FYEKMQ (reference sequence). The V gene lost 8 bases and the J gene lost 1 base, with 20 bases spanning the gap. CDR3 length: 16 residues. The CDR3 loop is CASLPGWGGKNTEAFF. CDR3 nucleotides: TGTGCCAGCCTTCCGGGTTGGGGGGGCAAGAACACTGAAGCTTTCTTT.

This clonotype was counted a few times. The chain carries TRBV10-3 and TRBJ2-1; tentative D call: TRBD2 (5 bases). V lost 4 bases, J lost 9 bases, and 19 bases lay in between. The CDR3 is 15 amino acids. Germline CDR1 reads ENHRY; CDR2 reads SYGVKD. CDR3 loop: CAISAQEIRAGEQFF. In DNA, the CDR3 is TGTGCCATCAGTGCCCAGGAAATCCGGGCGGGTGAGCAGTTCTTC.